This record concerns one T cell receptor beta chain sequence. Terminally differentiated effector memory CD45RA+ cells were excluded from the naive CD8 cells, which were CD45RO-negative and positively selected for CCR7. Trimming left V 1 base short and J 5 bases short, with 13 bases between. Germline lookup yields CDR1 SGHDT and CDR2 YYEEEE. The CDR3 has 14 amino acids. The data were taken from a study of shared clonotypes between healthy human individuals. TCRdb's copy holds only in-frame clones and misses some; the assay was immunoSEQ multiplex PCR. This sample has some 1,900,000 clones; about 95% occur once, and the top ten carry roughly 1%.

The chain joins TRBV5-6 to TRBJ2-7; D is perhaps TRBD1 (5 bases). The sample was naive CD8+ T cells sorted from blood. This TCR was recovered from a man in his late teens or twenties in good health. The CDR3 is CASSLTQGVHEQYF. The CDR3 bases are TGTGCCAGCAGCTTGACTCAGGGTGTCCACGAGCAGTACTTC.